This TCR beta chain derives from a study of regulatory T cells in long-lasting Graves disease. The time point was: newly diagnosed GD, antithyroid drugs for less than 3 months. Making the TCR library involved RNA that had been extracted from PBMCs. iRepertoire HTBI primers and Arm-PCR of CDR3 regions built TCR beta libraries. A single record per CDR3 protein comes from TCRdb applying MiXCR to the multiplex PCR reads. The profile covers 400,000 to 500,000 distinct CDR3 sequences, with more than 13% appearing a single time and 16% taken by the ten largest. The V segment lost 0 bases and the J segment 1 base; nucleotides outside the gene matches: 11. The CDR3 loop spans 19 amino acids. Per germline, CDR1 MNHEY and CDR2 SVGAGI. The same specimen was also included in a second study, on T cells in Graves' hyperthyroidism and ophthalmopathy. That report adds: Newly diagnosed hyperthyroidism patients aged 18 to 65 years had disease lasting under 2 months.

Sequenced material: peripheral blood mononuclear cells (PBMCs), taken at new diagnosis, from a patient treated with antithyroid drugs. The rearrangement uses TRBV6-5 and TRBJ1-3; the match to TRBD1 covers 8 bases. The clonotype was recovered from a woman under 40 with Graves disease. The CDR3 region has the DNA TGTGCCAGCAGTTACTCGATGACAGGGGTTTTCCCATCTGGAAACACCATATATTTT. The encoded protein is CASSYSMTGVFPSGNTIYF.